This TCR beta chain originates from a study of T cells in women clearing cervical HPV infection. Overall study: Donors had HPV16-related CIN3 or worse; 2 had invasive cancer.

Some clones are missing from TCRdb's copy, which holds only in-frame ones; the method was immunoSEQ multiplex PCR. The sample is made up of fewer than 35,000 clones, and the top ten hold over 3% of it. As concerns this clone: The CDR3 end falls 3 residues outside the read, so it is completed with the germline J gene.

Germline V gene data show CDR1 as DFQATT and CDR2 as SNEGSKA (reference sequence). Trimming left V 3 bases short and J 0 bases short, with 7 bases between. The CDR3 has 13 residues. This receptor was obtained from a woman aged 18 to 75 with a cervical HPV16 infection that either progressed to CIN3+ or cleared (not recorded which). Material for sequencing was blood buffy coat. V usage is TRBV20-1 and J usage is TRBJ2-3, with D maybe TRBD2 (6 bases). CDR3 DNA (partial): TGCAGTGCTAGCGGGGGTAGCACAGATACG. Protein: CSASGGSTDT. The entire CDR3 sequence reads CSASGGSTDTQYF.